The T cell receptor beta chain under discussion was sequenced for a study of blood T cell repertoires in COVID-19. TCRdb's copy holds only in-frame clones and misses some; the assay was immunoSEQ multiplex PCR. The sample consists of about 200,000 clones, around nine tenths of them appearing once. From germline, CDR1 is GTSNPN and CDR2 SVGIG (reference sequence). Between the trimmed V and J ends, which lost 4 bases and 0 bases, there was a span of 10 bases. CDR3 length: 13 amino acids. Sequenced material: peripheral blood. The chain carries TRBV30 and TRBJ2-7; the D is unclear. This TCR was sampled from a man between 18 and 29 years old with active or convalescent COVID-19. In DNA form, the CDR3 reads TGTGCCTGGACTCATCTAAGCTCCTACGAGCAGTACTTC. It specifies CAWTHLSSYEQYF.